This entry lists 24 T cell receptor beta chains sequenced from one sample in a study of T-cell memory formation after mild COVID-19. TCRdb used MiXCR to reprocess the 5' RACE reads, holding one entry per CDR3 protein. In the table there are under 400,000 distinct CDR3 sequences, under 25% of which are singletons. Sequenced sample: PBMCs or a T cell subset sorted from them (not recorded which). The receptor set was obtained from an adult woman who had mild COVID-19 (a few samples of this study predate the infection). Cell type and time point are not known.

The rearrangement links TRBV12-3 or TRBV12-4 to TRBJ2-3; 8 positions match TRBD2. This CDR3 is 16 amino acids long. J lost 3 bases, V lost 5 bases, and 10 bases had no gene match. CDR3 amino acids: CASSTARSGITDTQYF. The CDR3 DNA reads as TGTGCCAGCAGTACGGCACGTAGCGGGATTACAGATACGCAGTATTTT.

This clonotype has a count of ten or more. The gene calls are TRBV5-1 and TRBJ2-2; the D is unclear. The CDR3 consists of 14 residues. V shed 0 bases and J shed 5 bases, with 8 bases lying between them. Germline loops: CDR1 SGHRS, CDR2 YFSETQ. The chain's CDR3 is CASSLGQPTGELFF. In DNA form, the CDR3 reads TGCGCCAGCAGCTTGGGGCAGCCAACCGGGGAGCTGTTTTTT.

This chain connects TRBV29-1 to TRBJ1-2, with TRBD1 as a possible D gene (5 bases). Germline lookup yields CDR1 SQVTM and CDR2 ANQGSEA. The V gene lost 6 bases and the J gene lost 4 bases, with 30 bases spanning the gap. The CDR3 is made up of 18 amino acids. In nucleotides, the CDR3 is TGCAGCGTCCCAACCGAAGTGGATACCCGGGGACTAATCTATGGCTACACCTTC. It translates to CSVPTEVDTRGLIYGYTF.

The table lists this clonotype with a few counts. In DNA form, the CDR3 reads TGTGCCAGCATAGGCGGGGTAGCTGAGTTCTTC. Translating it yields CASIGGVAEFF. The rearrangement uses TRBV2 and TRBJ2-1; D might be TRBD2 (6 bases). Germline V gives CDR1 SNHLY, CDR2 FYNNEI. V dropped 7 bases and J dropped 14 bases, with 15 bases sitting between them. The CDR3 contains 11 residues.

Points on this clonotype: Compared with germline, one end of the junction differs, possibly owing to a read error. V is TRBV24-1 and J is TRBJ1-2; D uncertain. Germline CDR1 is KGHDR and CDR2 is SFDVKD. This CDR3 is 14 amino acids long. The CDR3 loop reads CATSGDILNDGYTF. The CDR3 coding sequence is TGTGCCACCAGTGGTGACATCCTTAACGATGGCTACACCTTC.

The rearrangement joins TRBV30 to TRBJ2-7; 9 bases line up with TRBD1. Per germline, CDR1 GTSNPN and CDR2 SVGIG (reference sequence). With V trimmed by 6 bases and J by 7 bases, 13 bases remained unmatched. The CDR3 contains 14 residues. The CDR3 loop is CACIGGQGLQEQYF. CDR3 nucleotides: TGTGCCTGTATCGGTGGACAGGGGCTACAAGAGCAGTACTTC.

This chain connects TRBV18 to TRBJ2-1; 9 positions agree with TRBD1. Trimming removed 0 bases from V and 9 bases from J; junction bases left unmatched: 6. In germline, CDR1 is KGHSH, CDR2 LQKENI. The CDR3 is 15 residues long. CDR3 region: CASSPPGQGIGEQFF. DNA of the CDR3: TGTGCCAGCTCACCACCTGGACAGGGGATCGGTGAGCAGTTCTTC.

This clonotype is categorized as medium-sized. V and J are TRBV24-1 and TRBJ2-3; 8 bases agree with TRBD1. The CDR3 is 24 amino acids. Losses at the gene ends were 5 bases for V and 2 bases for J; bases not matched to a gene: 32. Germline assignment: CDR1 KGHDR and CDR2 SFDVKD. The CDR3 coding sequence is TGTGCCACCAGTGGTCACCTCTCACGGAACCCGGGACAGGCCCGGAGGACGAACACAGATACGCAGTATTTT. Encoded protein: CATSGHLSRNPGQARRTNTDTQYF.

A few counts support this clonotype. Compared with germline, one end of the junction differs, possibly owing to a read error. The V call is TRBV3-1, the J call TRBJ2-3, with D possibly being TRBD2 (6 bases). This CDR3 region has 14 residues. Germline V CDR1 and CDR2: LGHDT, YNNKEL (reference sequence). The CDR3 loop reads CASSQALTGTGTNF. The CDR3 DNA follows: TGTGCCAGCAGCCAAGCCCTCACCGGGACTGGAACGAATTTT.

The chain is built from TRBV20-1 and TRBJ2-3; 7 bases line up with TRBD1. This CDR3 is 15 amino acids long. V gave up 2 bases and J gave up 6 bases; unmatched junction bases: 11. Germline CDR1 is DFQATT and CDR2 is SNEGSKA (reference sequence). The CDR3 region has the DNA TGCAGTGCTAGAAGGGACAGAAACCCGAGGGATACGCAGTATTTT. Its translation is CSARRDRNPRDTQYF.

The chain is built from TRBV6-6 and TRBJ1-6, with TRBD1 identical over 7 bases. With V trimmed by 6 bases and J by 4 bases, 3 bases remained unmatched. The length of the CDR3 is 14 residues. Germline CDR1 MNHNY, CDR2 SVGAGI (reference sequence). The chain's CDR3 is CASREGQYNSPLHF. The CDR3 DNA is TGTGCCAGCAGAGAGGGACAGTATAATTCACCCCTCCACTTT.

This clonotype was counted once. This chain links TRBV6-6 with TRBJ2-1; TRBD1 matches 8 bases. V was pared by 4 bases and J by 2 bases, with 7 bases of the junction left unmatched. This CDR3 is 16 amino acids long. Germline V gives CDR1 MNHNY, CDR2 SVGAGI (reference sequence). In DNA form, the CDR3 reads TGTGCCAGCAGTTCCCGGGACAGGAGTACCTACAATGAGCAGTTCTTC. Translation gives CASSSRDRSTYNEQFF.

This clonotype was counted between two and nine times. The CDR3 region is CASSYTIRGLYEQYF. DNA of the CDR3: TGTGCCAGCAGTTACACTATCAGGGGGCTCTACGAGCAGTACTTC. The chain couples TRBV27 to TRBJ2-7, with 8 positions matching TRBD1. The V segment lost 4 bases and the J segment 3 bases; nucleotides outside the gene matches: 8. This CDR3 comprises 15 residues. Germline CDR1 MNHEY, CDR2 SMNVEV (reference sequence).

This clonotype was found a few times. This chain links TRBV29-1 with TRBJ1-2; 10 bases match TRBD1. Trimming removed 4 bases from V and 2 bases from J; junction bases left unmatched: 7. CDR3 length: 15 amino acids. Germline-derived CDR1 and CDR2 are SQVTM and ANQGSEA. The CDR3 DNA is TGCAGCGTTGTTGTCCGGGACAGGGGAAACTATGGCTACACCTTC. Translation gives CSVVVRDRGNYGYTF.

V gene TRBV12-3 or TRBV12-4 combines with J gene TRBJ1-5; D remains unclear. The CDR3 is made up of 16 amino acids. Trimming removed 5 bases from V and 3 bases from J, with 17 bases in between. The CDR3 DNA reads TGTGCCAGCAGTCTACGTTTTAAGGACTTCAATCAGCCCCAGCATTTT. This encodes CASSLRFKDFNQPQHF.

The chain couples TRBV9 to TRBJ2-1; 9 bases are shared with TRBD2. CDR1 is SGDLS, CDR2 YYNGEE, per germline. V was clipped by 1 base and J by 9 bases; unmatched bases: 2. The CDR3 totals 13 residues. The CDR3 loop is CASSVLSGGEQFF. The CDR3 nucleotides are TGTGCCAGCAGCGTACTTAGCGGGGGTGAGCAGTTCTTC.

This clonotype was recorded a few times. This rearrangement joins TRBV11-2 to TRBJ2-2; D is unclear. The CDR3 runs 11 residues. Germline V gene sequence: CDR1 SGHAT, CDR2 FQNNGV. The V and J ends lost 7 bases and 6 bases respectively, with 6 bases between them. The CDR3 sequence is CASIESGELFF. The CDR3 DNA follows: TGTGCCAGCATCGAGTCCGGGGAGCTGTTTTTT.

This chain uses TRBV9 with TRBJ1-1; no definite D call. The V gene lost 0 bases and the J gene lost 2 bases, with 8 bases spanning the gap. This CDR3 spans 14 amino acids. CDR1 SGDLS and CDR2 YYNGEE come from the germline V gene. The DNA for the CDR3 is TGTGCCAGCAGCGTAGAGGTGGCCAACACTGAAGCTTTCTTT. This gives the protein CASSVEVANTEAFF.

Only a few counts were recorded for this clonotype. The chain recombines TRBV24-1 with TRBJ2-3, with D possibly matching TRBD2 (6 bases). Germline V gene data show CDR1 as KGHDR and CDR2 as SFDVKD. This CDR3 contains 16 residues. Trimming took 5 bases from V and 2 from J, leaving 16 bases between them. The CDR3 DNA sequence: TGTGCCACCAGTGGGACTACTAAAATTAACACAGATACGCAGTATTTT. Encoded protein: CATSGTTKINTDTQYF.

This clonotype was seen only a few times. This rearrangement joins TRBV30 to TRBJ1-2; TRBD1 is a possible D gene (5 bases). There are 11 residues in the CDR3. The germline V gene has CDR1 GTSNPN and CDR2 SVGIG (reference sequence). V was clipped by 8 bases and J by 4 bases, with 11 bases between them. Written as DNA, the CDR3 is TGTGCCGGAACAGGCGTCTATGGCTACACCTTC. Amino acids: CAGTGVYGYTF.

In this sample, this clonotype turned up a few times. This chain links TRBV5-8 with TRBJ2-3; 9 positions match TRBD1. The CDR3 spans 15 residues. Germline assignment: CDR1 SGHTS and CDR2 YDEGEE. Trimming cost V 5 bases and J 7 bases; bases outside gene matches: 11. This CDR3 reads CASRRPGQGFNTQYF. Here the CDR3 DNA reads TGTGCCAGCAGGCGTCCGGGACAGGGATTCAATACGCAGTATTTT.

The chain couples TRBV5-5 to TRBJ1-2; D call uncertain. Per germline, CDR1 SGHKS and CDR2 YYEKEE (reference sequence). The V gene lost 4 bases and the J gene lost 0 bases, with 13 bases spanning the gap. The CDR3 sequence is 15 residues long. The CDR3 nucleotides read TGTGCCAGCAGCATTAACTACGACACTAACTATGGCTACACCTTC. Translated: CASSINYDTNYGYTF.

This rearrangement joins TRBV7-2 to TRBJ2-1, with D possibly being TRBD2 (6 bases). Trimming removed 6 bases from V and 3 bases from J, with 6 bases in between. The CDR3 runs to 12 residues. Per the germline V gene, CDR1 is SGHTA and CDR2 is FQGNSA. The CDR3 here is CASSSGYNEQFF. The CDR3 DNA is TGTGCCAGCAGTAGCGGCTACAATGAGCAGTTCTTC.

The rearrangement joins TRBV20-1 to TRBJ1-2; D unclear. CDR3 size: 13 residues. Trimming left V 4 bases short and J 8 bases short, with 17 bases between. Germline lookup yields CDR1 DFQATT and CDR2 SNEGSKA (reference sequence). Written as DNA, the CDR3 is TGCAGTGCTACTCTCTACAGAGGAAACGGCTACACCTTC. This sequence encodes CSATLYRGNGYTF.